This T cell receptor beta chain was captured by sequencing in a study of molecular identifiers for immune sequencing clone quantification. Study results and caveats: Investigators reportedly could detect spiked Jurkat TCR RNA from one cell among 980,000 or so naive cells. Beyond 20 RNA copies, clones held over 97% of effector molecules, compared with under 1% in naive cells.

Naive CD8 T cells were sorted, and the gate applied was CD8+CD4-CCR7+CD45RA+. Worth noting for this clonotype: Its cognate antigen is unknown. A read error is possible here, since a much larger clone lies one base away.

The CDR3 length is 14 residues. CDR1 is SGDLS, CDR2 YYNGEE, per germline. Bulk TCR library preparation followed previously described methods with listed TCR primers. TCRdb itself ran the PCR reads through MiXCR, one entry per CDR3 protein. The data contain some 320,000 distinct CDR3 sequences, 20% to 25% of them singletons. The chain has TRBV9 and TRBJ1-1; tentative D call: TRBD1 (5 bases). Sequencing was carried out using naive CD8+ T cells from blood, with Jurkat cell RNA spiked in. Regarding subset: FACS-sorted CD8+CD4-CCR7+CD45RA+ naive T cells. This sequence was found in a human donor in good health. Some libraries in this study had Jurkat cell RNA spiked in. The DNA for the CDR3 is TGTGCCAGCAGCGTAGATGAGGGGCTTACTGAAGCTCTCTTT. Its protein is CASSVDEGLTEALF.